Presented here are 23 T cell receptor beta chains from one specimen sequenced in a study of T cells in Graves' hyperthyroidism and ophthalmopathy. Using RNA transcripts as the source, TCR beta CDR3 regions were amplified. A set of HTBI primers served as the primers for a first-round RT-PCR of the TCR CDR3. TCRdb passed the multiplex PCR reads through MiXCR, listing each CDR3 protein once. The sample includes about 640,000 distinct CDR3 sequences, roughly 20% seen only once; the top ten take around a third. Sequenced: blood. All receptors come from a young man with Graves' ophthalmopathy.

This chain links TRBV7-9 with TRBJ2-1, with D possibly matching TRBD2 (5 bases). With 5 bases removed from V and 10 bases from J, the gap between germline ends came to 15 bases. The CDR3 has 13 residues. CDR1 is SEHNR, CDR2 FQNEAQ, per germline (reference sequence). CDR3 protein: CASSPSRVTEQFF. Written as DNA, the CDR3 is TGTGCCAGCAGCCCCTCGCGGGTGACCGAGCAGTTCTTC.

This rearrangement joins TRBV7-9 to TRBJ2-7; the match to TRBD1 covers 7 bases. Germline V lookup: CDR1 SEHNR, CDR2 FQNEAQ (reference sequence). The CDR3 is 15 amino acids. With V trimmed by 6 bases and J by 6 bases, 14 bases remained unmatched. CDR3 amino acids: CASSSTGTDLSEQYF. In DNA form, the CDR3 reads TGTGCCAGCAGTTCAACCGGGACAGACCTCTCCGAGCAGTACTTC.

This clonotype was recorded many times. This chain uses TRBV20-1 with TRBJ1-1, with TRBD1 matching 7 bases. The CDR3 loop spans 14 amino acids. After removal of 1 base from V and 0 bases from J, the junction contained 2 bases not matched to a gene. Germline V gene data show CDR1 as DFQATT and CDR2 as SNEGSKA (reference sequence). CDR3: CSARGGQLNTEAFF. CDR3 nucleotide sequence: TGCAGTGCTAGAGGGGGACAGTTGAACACTGAAGCTTTCTTT.

This clonotype showed up many times. The chain is built from TRBV18 and TRBJ2-7, with D perhaps being TRBD1 or TRBD2 (5 bases each). Per germline, CDR1 KGHSH and CDR2 LQKENI. The ends were cut back, 2 bases at V and 3 bases at J, with 14 bases in the middle. This CDR3 has 15 residues. The CDR3 reads CASSPEGHPDYEQYF. Written as DNA, the CDR3 is TGTGCCAGCTCACCAGAGGGGCACCCTGACTACGAGCAGTACTTC.

This clonotype was seen a handful of times. The V and J genes are TRBV12-3 or TRBV12-4 and TRBJ2-5; D remains ambiguous. This CDR3 contains 13 residues. Trimming removed 1 base from V and 9 bases from J, with 12 bases in between. CDR3 in amino acids: CASSLVDGSSQYF. The CDR3 DNA is TGTGCCAGCAGTTTAGTCGACGGCTCGTCCCAGTACTTC.

The rearrangement links TRBV30 to TRBJ1-5; D may be TRBD2 (5 bases). The assigned J gene may be wrong: the sequence end matches TRBJ2-3 better. In germline, CDR1 is GTSNPN, CDR2 SVGIG (reference sequence). CDR3 length equals 14 residues. Here the CDR3 DNA reads TGTGCCTGGAGTACGAGGGTCCTTAATCAGCCCCAGTATTTT. This sequence encodes CAWSTRVLNQPQYF.

The rearrangement joins TRBV30 to TRBJ1-5; D unresolved. The CDR3 covers 13 residues. Germline V CDR1 and CDR2: GTSNPN, SVGIG (reference sequence). V gave up 2 bases and J gave up 1 base, with 6 bases separating them. The CDR3 coding sequence is TGTGCCTGGAGTCCAAAGAGCAATCAGCCCCAGCATTTT. Its translation is CAWSPKSNQPQHF.

This clonotype was detected many times. This chain links TRBV11-2 with TRBJ2-5; tentatively, D is TRBD1 or TRBD2 (5 bases each). This CDR3 is 14 amino acids long. The germline CDR1 and CDR2 sequences are SGHAT and FQNNGV. Trimming left V 4 bases short and J 5 bases short, with 14 bases between. CDR3 residues: CASSSTGLGETQYF. In DNA, the CDR3 is TGTGCCAGCAGCTCTACAGGACTTGGGGAGACCCAGTACTTC.

This chain uses TRBV5-1 with TRBJ2-7, with D unresolved. The CDR3 is 14 residues long. Germline V lookup: CDR1 SGHRS, CDR2 YFSETQ. Trimming shortened V by 0 bases and J by 6 bases, and 13 bases separated the two germline ends. The CDR3, as DNA: TGCGCCAGCAGCTTGGAGGCCCTTTCCCGCGAGCAGTACTTC. It encodes CASSLEALSREQYF. Filled out from reference TRBV5-1 and TRBJ2-7, the complete variable domain reads KAGVTQTPRYLIKTRGQQVTLSCSPISGHRSVSWYQQTPGQGLQFLFEYFSETQRNKGNFPGRFSGRQFSNSRSEMNVSTLELGDSALYLCASSLEALSREQYFGPGTRLTVT.

Only a few counts were recorded for this clonotype. This rearrangement joins TRBV9 to TRBJ1-2; 7 positions match TRBD1. The V and J ends lost 2 bases and 3 bases, in that order; junction bases with no gene match: 4. The CDR3 totals 14 residues. Per the germline V gene, CDR1 is SGDLS and CDR2 is YYNGEE. CDR3 residues: CASSVGQDYYGYTF. CDR3 nucleotide sequence: TGTGCCAGCAGCGTCGGACAGGACTACTATGGCTACACCTTC.

This clonotype showed up many times. DNA of the CDR3: TGTGCCAGCAGTGGTAGTGGAAACACTGAAGCTTTCTTT. Translating gives CASSGSGNTEAFF. The genes are TRBV2 and TRBJ1-1, with D unresolved. The CDR3 runs 13 residues. Trimming stripped 4 bases from V and 2 bases from J, with 8 bases between. The germline V gene encodes CDR1 SNHLY and CDR2 FYNNEI.

This clonotype was seen only a few times. CDR3 in DNA: TGTGCCAGCCAGGAGTCCTACGAGCAGTACTTC. Translating it yields CASQESYEQYF. The chain uses TRBV28 and TRBJ2-7; D remains ambiguous. The CDR3 totals 11 residues. The V gene lost 8 bases and the J gene lost 1 base, with 6 bases spanning the gap. Germline V gives CDR1 MDHEN, CDR2 SYDVKM.

The gene calls are TRBV5-1 and TRBJ2-7; D possibly corresponds to TRBD1 (6 bases). The CDR3 runs 15 residues. The germline V gene has CDR1 SGHRS and CDR2 YFSETQ. Deletions cut 3 bases from V and 0 bases from J, with 13 bases between. CDR3 coding DNA: TGCGCCAGCAGCTCACAAGACAGGAGCTCCTACGAGCAGTACTTC. Residues: CASSSQDRSSYEQYF. Supplemented by reference TRBV5-1 and TRBJ2-7, the full variable domain reads KAGVTQTPRYLIKTRGQQVTLSCSPISGHRSVSWYQQTPGQGLQFLFEYFSETQRNKGNFPGRFSGRQFSNSRSEMNVSTLELGDSALYLCASSSQDRSSYEQYFGPGTRLTVT.

The chain couples TRBV3-1 to TRBJ2-5; perhaps TRBD2 as D (6 bases). V was pared by 0 bases and J by 4 bases, with 15 bases between. Germline loops: CDR1 LGHDT, CDR2 YNNKEL (reference sequence). This CDR3 has 16 residues. The CDR3 is CASSQDRGELRETQYF. DNA of the CDR3: TGTGCCAGCAGCCAAGACCGCGGGGAATTACGAGAGACCCAGTACTTC.

V is TRBV15 and J is TRBJ1-5, with D maybe TRBD1 (5 bases). CDR3 length: 14 residues. CDR1 LNHNV and CDR2 YYDKDF come from the germline V gene (reference sequence). Trimming cost V 1 base and J 6 bases, with 10 bases left between them. CDR3 in amino acids: CATSRGQSGQPQHF. In nucleotides, the CDR3 is TGTGCCACCAGCAGAGGACAGAGCGGTCAGCCCCAGCATTTT.

The CDR3 DNA sequence: TGTGCCAGCAGCTTAGCGCTGTGGACAGGCAATGAAAAACTGTTTTTT. Its protein product is CASSLALWTGNEKLFF. This chain uses TRBV7-2 with TRBJ1-4, with TRBD1 identical over 7 bases. The V segment lost 0 bases and the J segment 5 bases; nucleotides outside the gene matches: 6. The germline gives CDR1 SGHTA, CDR2 FQGNSA. This CDR3 spans 16 amino acids.

J is TRBJ1-4 and V is TRBV4-1; TRBD1 agrees at 8 bases. This CDR3 comprises 14 residues. J gave up 2 bases and V 4 bases, and 0 bases lay outside the gene matches. Germline CDR1 is MGHRA and CDR2 is YSYEKL. The CDR3 region is CASSRTGTNEKLFF. In DNA form, the CDR3 reads TGCGCCAGCAGCCGGACAGGGACTAATGAAAAACTGTTTTTT.

This clonotype has a count of ten or more. This chain links TRBV7-8 with TRBJ2-7; D not certain. From germline, CDR1 is SGHVS and CDR2 FQNEAQ. V lost 0 bases, J lost 2 bases, and 5 bases lay in between. This CDR3 is built from 13 residues. The CDR3 loop reads CASSLAVPYEQYF. In DNA form, the CDR3 reads TGTGCCAGCAGCTTAGCCGTGCCCTACGAGCAGTACTTC.

This chain links TRBV10-2 with TRBJ2-3, with D possibly matching TRBD1 (6 bases). Germline V gene sequence: CDR1 WSHSY, CDR2 SAAADI. V lost 8 bases to trimming and J lost 2 bases, with 17 bases between them. CDR3 length: 15 amino acids. DNA for the CDR3: TGCGCCAGCGTGGATGGCAGGGGCTACACAGATACGCAGTATTTT. This sequence encodes CASVDGRGYTDTQYF.

This chain connects TRBV7-9 to TRBJ1-1; D is unclear. V was trimmed by 4 bases and J by 0 bases, leaving 15 bases between them. The CDR3 consists of 16 residues. CDR1 is SEHNR and CDR2 is FQNEAQ in the germline V gene (reference sequence). For the CDR3, the DNA is TGTGCCAGCAGCTCTGAGGAGAGGCGAATGAACACTGAAGCTTTCTTT. Its protein is CASSSEERRMNTEAFF.

The genes are TRBV9 and TRBJ2-2; D tentatively fits TRBD1 or TRBD2 (7 bases each). CDR3 size: 17 residues. CDR1 SGDLS and CDR2 YYNGEE come from the germline V gene. V lost 3 bases and J lost 1, with 16 bases in between. CDR3 in amino acids: CASSDRSGTVNTGELFF. The CDR3 nucleotides are TGTGCCAGCAGCGACCGGAGCGGGACAGTGAACACCGGGGAGCTGTTTTTT.

The chain uses TRBV28 and TRBJ1-5; D is unresolved. The germline CDR1 and CDR2 sequences are MDHEN and SYDVKM. Between the trimmed V and J ends, which lost 6 bases and 5 bases, there was a span of 14 bases. The CDR3 contains 14 residues. The CDR3 DNA reads TGTGCCAGCAGCCGAACACGGCGGTATCAGCCCCAGCATTTT. It yields the protein CASSRTRRYQPQHF.

Note on this clonotype: With a much larger clone just one base away, this may be a read error. This chain links TRBV29-1 with TRBJ1-1; TRBD1 matches at 7 bases. The CDR3 has 14 amino acids. The germline V gene encodes CDR1 SQVTM and CDR2 ANQGSEA. In DNA, the CDR3 is TGCGGCGTTGAGGGGACAGAAATGAACACTGAAGCTTTCTTT. This encodes CGVEGTEMNTEAFF.